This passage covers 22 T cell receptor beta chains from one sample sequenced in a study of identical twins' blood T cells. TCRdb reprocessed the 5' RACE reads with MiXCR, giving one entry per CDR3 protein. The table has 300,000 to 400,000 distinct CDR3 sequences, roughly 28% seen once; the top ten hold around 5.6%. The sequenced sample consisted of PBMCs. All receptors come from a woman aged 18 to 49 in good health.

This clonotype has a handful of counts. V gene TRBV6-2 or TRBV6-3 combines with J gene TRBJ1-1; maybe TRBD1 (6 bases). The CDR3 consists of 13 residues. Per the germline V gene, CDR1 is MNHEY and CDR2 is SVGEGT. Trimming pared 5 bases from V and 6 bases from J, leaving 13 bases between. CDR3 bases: TGTGCCAGCAGTATACAGGGTGATGCTGAAGCTTTCTTT. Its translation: CASSIQGDAEAFF.

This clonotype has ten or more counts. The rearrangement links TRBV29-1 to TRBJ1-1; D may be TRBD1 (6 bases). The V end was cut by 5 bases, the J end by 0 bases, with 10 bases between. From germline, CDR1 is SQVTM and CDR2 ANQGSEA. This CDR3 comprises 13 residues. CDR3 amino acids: CSVQDSLNTEAFF. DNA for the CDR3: TGCAGCGTTCAGGACAGCTTGAACACTGAAGCTTTCTTT. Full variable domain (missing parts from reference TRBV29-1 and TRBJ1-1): SAVISQKPSRDICQRGTSLTIQCQVDSQVTMMFWYRQQPGQSLTLIATANQGSEATYESGFVIDKFPISRPNLTFSTLTVSNMSPEDSSIYLCSVQDSLNTEAFFGQGTRLTVV.

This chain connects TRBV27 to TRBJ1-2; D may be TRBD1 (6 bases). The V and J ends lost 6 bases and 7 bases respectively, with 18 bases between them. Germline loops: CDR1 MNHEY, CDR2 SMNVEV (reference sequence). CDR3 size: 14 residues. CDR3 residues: CASREQGLVGGYTF. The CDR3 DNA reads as TGTGCCAGCAGAGAACAGGGTTTGGTTGGTGGCTACACCTTC.

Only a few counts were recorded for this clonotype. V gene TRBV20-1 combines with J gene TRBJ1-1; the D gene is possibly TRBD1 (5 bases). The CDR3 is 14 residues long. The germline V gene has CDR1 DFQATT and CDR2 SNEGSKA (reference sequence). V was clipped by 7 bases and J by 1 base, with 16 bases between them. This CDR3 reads CSVKPRAGNTEAFF. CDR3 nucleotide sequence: TGCAGTGTTAAGCCCAGGGCGGGGAACACTGAAGCTTTCTTT.

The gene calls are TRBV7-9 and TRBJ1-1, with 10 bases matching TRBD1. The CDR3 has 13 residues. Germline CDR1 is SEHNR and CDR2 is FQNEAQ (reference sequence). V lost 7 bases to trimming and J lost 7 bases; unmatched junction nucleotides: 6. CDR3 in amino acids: CASNPGTGVEAFF. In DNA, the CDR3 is TGTGCCAGCAATCCCGGGACAGGGGTTGAAGCTTTCTTT.

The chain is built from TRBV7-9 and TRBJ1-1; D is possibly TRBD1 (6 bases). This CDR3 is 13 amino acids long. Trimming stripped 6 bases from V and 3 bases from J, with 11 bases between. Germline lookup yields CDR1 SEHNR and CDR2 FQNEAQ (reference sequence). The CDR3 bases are TGTGCCAGCAGGCGGGACACCGACACTGAAGCTTTCTTT. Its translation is CASRRDTDTEAFF.

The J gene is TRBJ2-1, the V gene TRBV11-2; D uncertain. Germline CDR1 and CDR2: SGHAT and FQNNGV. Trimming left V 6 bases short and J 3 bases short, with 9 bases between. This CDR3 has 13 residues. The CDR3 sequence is CASSIGDYNEQFF. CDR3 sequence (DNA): TGTGCCAGCAGTATCGGAGACTACAATGAGCAGTTCTTC.

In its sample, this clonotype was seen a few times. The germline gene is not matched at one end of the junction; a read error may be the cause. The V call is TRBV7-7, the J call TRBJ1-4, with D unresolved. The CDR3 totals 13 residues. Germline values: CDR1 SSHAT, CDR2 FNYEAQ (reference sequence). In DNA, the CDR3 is TGTGCTAGCAGCTTATCGCGGCATGAAAAACTGTTTTTT. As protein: CASSLSRHEKLFF.

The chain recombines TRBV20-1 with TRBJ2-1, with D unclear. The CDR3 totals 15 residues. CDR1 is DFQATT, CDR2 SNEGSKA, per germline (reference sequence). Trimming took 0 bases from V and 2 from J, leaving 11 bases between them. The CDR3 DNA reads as TGCAGTGCTAGAGATCCAGGCTACACCTACAATGAGCAGTTCTTC. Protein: CSARDPGYTYNEQFF.

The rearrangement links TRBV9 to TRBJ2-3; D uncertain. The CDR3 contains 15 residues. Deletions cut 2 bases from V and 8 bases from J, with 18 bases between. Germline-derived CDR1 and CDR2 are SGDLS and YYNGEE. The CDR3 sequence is CASSVALQNAATQYF. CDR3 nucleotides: TGTGCCAGCAGCGTTGCCCTCCAGAACGCCGCTACGCAGTATTTT.

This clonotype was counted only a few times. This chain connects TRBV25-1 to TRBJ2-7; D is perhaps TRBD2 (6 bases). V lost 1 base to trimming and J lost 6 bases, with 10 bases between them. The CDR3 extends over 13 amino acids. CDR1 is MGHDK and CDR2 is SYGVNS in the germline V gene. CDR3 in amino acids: CASSEWVAAEQYF. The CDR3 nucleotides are TGTGCCAGCAGTGAATGGGTAGCGGCCGAGCAGTACTTC.

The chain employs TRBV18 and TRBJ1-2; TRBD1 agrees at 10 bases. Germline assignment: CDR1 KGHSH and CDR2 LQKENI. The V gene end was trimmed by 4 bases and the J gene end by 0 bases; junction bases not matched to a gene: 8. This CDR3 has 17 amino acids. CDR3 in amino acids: CASSLGQGVEANYGYTF. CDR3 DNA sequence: TGTGCCAGCTCACTCGGACAGGGGGTTGAAGCTAACTATGGCTACACCTTC.

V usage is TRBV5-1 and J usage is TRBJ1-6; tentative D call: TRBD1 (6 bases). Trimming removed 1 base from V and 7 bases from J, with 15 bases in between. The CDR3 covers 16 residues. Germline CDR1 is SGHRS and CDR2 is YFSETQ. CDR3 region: CASSLMGGPANSPLHF. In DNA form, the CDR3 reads TGCGCCAGCAGCTTGATGGGGGGCCCAGCGAATTCACCCCTCCACTTT.

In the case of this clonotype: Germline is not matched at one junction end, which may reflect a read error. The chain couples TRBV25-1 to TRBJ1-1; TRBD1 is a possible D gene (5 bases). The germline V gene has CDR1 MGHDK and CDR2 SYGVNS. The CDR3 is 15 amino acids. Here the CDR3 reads CASSESRDLGTETFF. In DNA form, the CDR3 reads TGTGCCAGCAGTGAGTCAAGGGACTTAGGCACTGAAACTTTCTTT.

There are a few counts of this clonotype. CDR3 DNA sequence: TGTGCCAGCAGCCAAGTTCACCGACAGGGGAGGCAGTACTTC. Translated: CASSQVHRQGRQYF. The chain uses TRBV3-1 and TRBJ2-7; 8 bases agree with TRBD1. Germline assignment: CDR1 LGHDT and CDR2 YNNKEL (reference sequence). The CDR3 runs 14 residues. Unmatched junction bases numbered 8, after V lost 1 base and J lost 9 bases.

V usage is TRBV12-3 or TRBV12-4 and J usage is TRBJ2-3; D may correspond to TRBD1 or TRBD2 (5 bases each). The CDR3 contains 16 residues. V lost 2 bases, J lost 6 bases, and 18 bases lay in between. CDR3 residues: CASSLSGTTQEDTQYF. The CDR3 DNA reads TGTGCCAGCAGTTTATCAGGGACCACTCAGGAGGATACGCAGTATTTT.

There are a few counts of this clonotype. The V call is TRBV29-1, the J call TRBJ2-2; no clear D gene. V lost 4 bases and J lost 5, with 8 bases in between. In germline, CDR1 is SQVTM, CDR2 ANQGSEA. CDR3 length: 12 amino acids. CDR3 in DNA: TGCAGCGTTGGAGAGATGACCGGGGAGCTGTTTTTT. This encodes CSVGEMTGELFF.

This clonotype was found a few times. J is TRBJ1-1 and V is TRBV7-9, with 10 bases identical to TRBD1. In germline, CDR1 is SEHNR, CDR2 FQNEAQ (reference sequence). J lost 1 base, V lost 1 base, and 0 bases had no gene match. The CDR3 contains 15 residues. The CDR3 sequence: CASSLGTGGNTEAFF. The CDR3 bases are TGTGCCAGCAGCTTAGGGACAGGGGGGAACACTGAAGCTTTCTTT. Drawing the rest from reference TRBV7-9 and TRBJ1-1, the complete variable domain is DTGVSQNPRHKITKRGQNVTFRCDPISEHNRLYWYRQTLGQGPEFLTYFQNEAQLEKSRLLSDRFSAERPKGSFSTLEIQRTEQGDSAMYLCASSLGTGGNTEAFFGQGTRLTVV.

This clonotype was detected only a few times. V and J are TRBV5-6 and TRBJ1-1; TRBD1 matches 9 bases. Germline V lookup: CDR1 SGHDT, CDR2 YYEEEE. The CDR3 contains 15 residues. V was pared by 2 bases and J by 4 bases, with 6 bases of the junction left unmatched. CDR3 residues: CASSFTGGWRTEAFF. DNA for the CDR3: TGTGCCAGCAGCTTTACAGGGGGCTGGCGCACTGAAGCTTTCTTT.

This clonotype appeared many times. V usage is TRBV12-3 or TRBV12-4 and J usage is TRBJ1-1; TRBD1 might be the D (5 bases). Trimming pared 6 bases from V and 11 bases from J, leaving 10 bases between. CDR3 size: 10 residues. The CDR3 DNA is TGTGCCAGCAGATCCAGGGAGGCTTTCTTT. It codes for CASRSREAFF.

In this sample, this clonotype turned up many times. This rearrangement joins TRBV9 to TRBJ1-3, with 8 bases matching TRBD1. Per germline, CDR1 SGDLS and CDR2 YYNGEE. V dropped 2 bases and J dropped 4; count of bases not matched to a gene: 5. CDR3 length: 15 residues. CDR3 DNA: TGTGCCAGCAGCGTCGGACCAGGGGGCGGAAACACCATATATTTT. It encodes CASSVGPGGGNTIYF.

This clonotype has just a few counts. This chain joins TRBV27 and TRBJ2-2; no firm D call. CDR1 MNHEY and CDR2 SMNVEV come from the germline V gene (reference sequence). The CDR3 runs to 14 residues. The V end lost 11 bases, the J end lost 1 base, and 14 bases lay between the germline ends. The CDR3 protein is CASSTGWNTGELFF. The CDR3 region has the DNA TGTGCCTCTAGTACGGGCTGGAACACCGGGGAGCTGTTTTTT.